The T cell receptor (beta chain) described here comes from a study of cytomegalovirus exposure and HLA in healthy donors. 13 Jbeta primers and 60 Vbeta primers were used for the PCR. Only in-frame clones appear in the TCRdb table, and some are missing; sequencing was by immunoSEQ multiplex PCR. The sample yields about 130,000 clones, roughly 8.3% seen once. This clone was found a few times. Antigen: not known. Broader study findings: The classifier reportedly diagnosed cytomegalovirus status with high specificity and sensitivity. Within the data, a cluster of highly shared sequence variants was likely a sequencing artifact. HLA restriction was apparent for most CMV-associated TCR beta chains in a later analysis.

The sample comprised PBMCs. The receptor was derived from a man aged 35 to 55 in good health and CMV-seronegative.

The CDR3, as DNA: TGCGCCAGCAGTGAGTCCAGGGGATCACCCCTCCACTTT. Its protein product is CASSESRGSPLHF. The chain employs TRBV10-2 and TRBJ1-6; maybe TRBD1 (6 bases). The CDR3 runs to 13 residues. The V gene lost 0 bases and the J gene lost 10 bases, with 7 bases spanning the gap. CDR1 and CDR2 (germline): WSHSY, SAAADI.